This T cell receptor (beta chain) was profiled in a study of blood T cell repertoires in COVID-19. About the study: Material from acute and convalescent COVID-19 was sourced from the United States, Italy and Spain. Sample material is recorded as cDNA or gDNA derived from T cells, B-cell-depleted T cells, or PBMCs.

Seattle cases were enrolled at active infection and followed longitudinally. TCRdb's table, derived via immunoSEQ multiplex PCR, lists solely in-frame clones and lacks some. The profile shows approximately 390,000 clones, about 89% of them singletons. This TCR was sampled from a woman in her sixties with COVID-19, enrolled during active disease. The sequenced material came from peripheral blood.

In DNA, the CDR3 is TGTGCCAGCCGCCAACGCGGGGAACAGCAGTACTTC. It translates to CASRQRGEQQYF. The V call is TRBV6-5, the J call TRBJ2-7, with D possibly being TRBD2 (6 bases). Germline CDR1 reads MNHEY; CDR2 reads SVGAGI. The germline V and J ends were trimmed by 8 bases and 8 bases, with 16 bases remaining between them. This CDR3 is 12 amino acids long.